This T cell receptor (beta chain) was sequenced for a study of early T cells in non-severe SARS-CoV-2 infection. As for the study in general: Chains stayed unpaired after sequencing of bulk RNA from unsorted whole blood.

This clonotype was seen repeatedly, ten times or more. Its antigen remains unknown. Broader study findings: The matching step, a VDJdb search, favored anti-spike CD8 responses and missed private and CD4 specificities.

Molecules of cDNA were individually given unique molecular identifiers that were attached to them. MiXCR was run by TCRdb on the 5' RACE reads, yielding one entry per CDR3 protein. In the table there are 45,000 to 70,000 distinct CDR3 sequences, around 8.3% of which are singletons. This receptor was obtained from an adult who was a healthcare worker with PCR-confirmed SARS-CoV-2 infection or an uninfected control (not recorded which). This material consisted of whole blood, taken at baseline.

The CDR3, as DNA: TGTGCCAGCAGGGAGCGGGAGGGCCGTCGTGACACCGGGGAGCTGTTTTTT. This gives the protein CASREREGRRDTGELFF. V usage is TRBV2 and J usage is TRBJ2-2; 10 nucleotides align to TRBD2. This CDR3 has 17 amino acids. V shed 6 bases, J shed 3 bases, and the junction held 10 bases outside the gene matches. Germline V CDR1 and CDR2: SNHLY, FYNNEI.